This T cell receptor (beta chain) comes out of a study of T cells in Graves' hyperthyroidism and ophthalmopathy. General study findings and limits: Median prediction lead before ophthalmopathy onset was 6.5 to 7 months with the model.

For this clonotype: What it binds is not known.

Graves' hyperthyroidism is called stable when ophthalmopathy does not progress within 18 months. The study based diagnoses on clinical symptoms, serum thyroxine and TRAb, thyroid ultrasound and orbital computed tomography. The CDR3 extends over 17 amino acids. Germline CDR1 reads PRHDT; CDR2 reads FYEKMQ (reference sequence). V gave up 4 bases and J gave up 1 base, with 19 bases separating them. It was RNA transcripts that yielded the amplified TCR beta CDR3 regions. Carried out on the TCR CDR3, a first-round RT-PCR used the HTBI primer set. A single record per CDR3 protein comes from TCRdb applying MiXCR to the multiplex PCR reads. This sample has approximately 330,000 distinct CDR3 sequences, with about 21% found just once.

Specimen: blood. V is TRBV13 and J is TRBJ2-5; D possibly corresponds to TRBD2 (6 bases). The sequence was collected from a woman between 50 and 59 years old with Graves' hyperthyroidism. The CDR3 DNA follows: TGTGCCAGCAGCTACAAGCCTAAGACTAGGCCCCAAGAGACCCAGTACTTC. Protein product: CASSYKPKTRPQETQYF. The full variable domain, with the rest looked up from reference TRBV13 and TRBJ2-5, is AAGVIQSPRHLIKEKRETATLKCYPIPRHDTVYWYQQGPGQDPQFLISFYEKMQSDKGSIPDRFSAQQFSDYHSELNMSSLELGDSALYFCASSYKPKTRPQETQYFGPGTRLLVL.